Listed here is a single T cell receptor beta chain. What it binds is unknown. The CDR3 loop spans 13 amino acids. V lost 5 bases and J lost 0, with 7 bases in between. Germline CDR1 reads SGHNT; CDR2 reads YENEEA. This record belongs to a study of persistence of HIV-infected CD4 T cells. The immunoSEQ assay was version 4, run in survey mode. Profiling relied on immunoSEQ multiplex PCR, and the TCRdb table lists in-frame clones only, not all of them. The sample shows about 47,000 clones, about 89% of them seen only once. This nonspecific control used anti-CD3/anti-CD28 bead stimulation of CD4+ T cells. Responding CD4+ T cells were sorted by upregulation of both CD40 ligand and CD69. Donors had undetectable plasma HIV-1 RNA, under 50 copies/mL, for 4+ years. CD4+ T cell counts exceeded 400 cells/uL; CMV serology was positive. CD8+ T cells were removed from PBMCs prior to stimulation.

The receptor was derived from an adult man with HIV who was CMV-seropositive. Here the sequenced sample was CD4+ T cells sorted from PBMCs after 18-hour stimulation, taken from a patient who received antiretroviral therapy. This chain connects TRBV11-3 to TRBJ1-1; a weak D match, TRBD1 (5 bases). The CDR3 region is CASSRGVNTEAFF. The CDR3 DNA follows: TGTGCCAGCAGCAGGGGCGTGAACACTGAAGCTTTCTTT.